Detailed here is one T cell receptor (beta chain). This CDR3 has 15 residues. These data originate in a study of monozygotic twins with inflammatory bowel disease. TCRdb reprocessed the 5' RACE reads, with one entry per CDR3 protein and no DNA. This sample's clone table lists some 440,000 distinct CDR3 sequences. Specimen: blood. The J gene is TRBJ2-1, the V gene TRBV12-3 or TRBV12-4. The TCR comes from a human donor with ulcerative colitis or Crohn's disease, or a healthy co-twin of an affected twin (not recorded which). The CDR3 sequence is CASSFSSAPYNEQFF.